The TCR beta chain described here comes from a study of response to subunit inactivated influenza vaccine. Study-level findings and limits: The authors proposed limited new T cell recruitment per seasonal influenza vaccination.

In the case of this clonotype: Its specificity is not known. The junction does not match germline at one end; this may be a read error.

TCRdb called the RT-PCR reads again in MiXCR, with one record for every CDR3 protein. This table holds about 650,000 distinct CDR3 sequences, about 15% found once. The sequence was obtained from a man aged 50-59 years who received an inactivated influenza vaccine. The sample was PBMCs from blood, taken 12 days after vaccination.

The CDR3, as DNA: TGTGCCAGCAGCTTAGTACAGAGTTATGGCTACCCCTTC. Protein product: CASSLVQSYGYPF. This chain joins TRBV7-9 and TRBJ1-2; D ambiguous. This CDR3 is built from 13 residues. Germline V gene lookup returns CDR1 SEHNR and CDR2 FQNEAQ (reference sequence).